This T cell receptor (beta chain) was retrieved from a study of blood T cell repertoires in COVID-19. Turning to the study itself: Samples taken during acute and convalescent COVID-19 were collected in the United States, Italy and Spain.

The CDR3 has 15 amino acids. The V gene end was trimmed by 0 bases and the J gene end by 9 bases; junction bases not matched to a gene: 6. Germline CDR1 and CDR2: LGHNT and FRNRAP. TCRdb keeps only in-frame clones here, not all; method: immunoSEQ multiplex PCR. The top ten hold roughly 13% of the sample, which has about 100,000 clones, 70% to 90% seen once. The TCR comes from a man aged 50-60 years with active or convalescent COVID-19. Sequenced: peripheral blood. The V call is TRBV12-5, the J call TRBJ1-3; 9 positions agree with TRBD1. The CDR3: CASGLVQGAGGTIYF. The CDR3 region has the DNA TGTGCTAGTGGTTTGGTACAGGGGGCCGGGGGCACCATATATTTT.